This TCR beta chain was identified in a study of cytomegalovirus exposure and HLA in healthy donors listed by TCRdb under 2017. Context from the whole study: According to an earlier analysis of several hundred of the donors, 150 million to 200 million T cells yielded 120 million or so unique TCR beta sequences and 250 to 350 Gb of sequence data. In a later genetic analysis, genome-wide SNP genotypes for about 60% of the 666 donors were used, and that subset was treated as a discovery cohort. Among under 450 genotyped donors of the cohort, an average of 235,054 unique TCR beta nucleotide sequences were sequenced per donor, around 20% of them non-productive. Roughly 5 DR-DQ haplotypes were handled as single units for association and clustering, since linkage in the cohort was strong. In a later analysis, previously published TCR beta repertoires from about 640 donors were re-analyzed and high-resolution HLA genotyping was added so that TCR occurrence patterns could be studied. Donor age, sex, ethnicity and CMV serostatus were collected together with the repertoire data. The later analysis used no new phenotypic data to find candidate immune exposures, relying instead on TCR beta sequences and their occurrence across donors. The study aimed to test whether cataloging public T cell receptors could reveal signatures of past pathogen exposure. Every discovery cohort repertoire had been produced on one sequencing platform. To predict cytomegalovirus infection status, the study brought together high-throughput TCR immunosequencing, statistical association of individual TCRs with disease status, and machine learning. Approximately 310 gigabases of sequencing data and 70 million to 100 million unique TCR sequences were included in an early release covering 550 to 650 HLA-typed donors. The T cell repertoires of about 700 subjects were profiled by immunosequencing and related to cytomegalovirus serostatus. Of the 398 genotyped donors, 80% to 90% were placed in the genetic ancestry cluster associated with self-reported Caucasian donors. To decide whether each TCR beta V gene segment behaved as functional or pseudogenic, an earlier analysis of approximately 590 of the donors relied on high-throughput TCR beta sequencing. A separate validation cohort of roughly 110 different subjects was used in addition to the 666-subject first cohort. Both class I and class II loci were covered by HLA typing, at four-digit resolution. The number of typed donors differed by locus: 629-630 for A, B, C, DRB1 and DQB1; about 520 for DQA1; around 610 for DPA1; and around 470 for DPB1.

CDR1 and CDR2, per the germline V gene, are SNHLY and FYNNEI. The CDR3 spans 13 residues, from the cysteine through the phenylalanine. Only the CDR3 portion is preserved as DNA: 39 bases, with reading frame beginning at the first base. V and J lose 6 bases and 6 bases, and a span of 13 bases separates them. This clone was seen a single time. Its binding antigen is unknown. No much larger clonotype is one base removed from it; base qualities were not supplied. Broader findings and caveats from the paper: A further reported finding was that TCR beta sequences accurately predicted the HLA-A and HLA-B alleles for most subjects in the first cohort. The classifier was reported to diagnose cytomegalovirus status with high specificity and sensitivity in both the original and validation cohorts. A later analysis associated roughly 17,000 TCR beta sequences with specific HLA alleles at a false discovery rate of 0.05. The study listed 170 or so TCR beta chains as associated with cytomegalovirus. Most CMV-associated TCR beta chains appeared to be HLA-restricted in a later analysis, and the HLA associations seemed to be driven largely by CMV exposure. Immune exposure information for the cohort was limited to CMV serostatus. Compared with equally common non-associated chains, HLA-associated TCR beta chains in a later analysis were more clonally expanded and had lower generation probabilities. A later genetic analysis associated a missense DCLRE1C variant with V-gene and J-gene trimming of TCR beta chains, and an independent cohort replicated the association. According to a later analysis, TCR association rates differed among HLA loci, with DRB1 alleles showing the most associated TCRs and HLA-C alleles showing the fewest. The 87-base-pair reads could not distinguish some IMGT-functional V segments, including TRBV6-2 and TRBV6-3, so those segments were excluded. When HLA alleles, especially DR and DQ, strongly co-occurred, TCR associations were difficult to assign to individual alleles. Because HLA typing was unavailable for some donors at each locus, only the typed subset was used in association tests. It was suggested by the authors that the approach could potentially be generalized to other disease states and immunological phenotypes. In a later genetic analysis, fewer N-insertions in productive TCRs were reported among donors in an Asian-associated ancestry cluster than the 666-donor mean. Roughly uniform sequencing depth across donors was assumed in presence/absence analyses, although this assumption may not hold. Only TCR beta chains were sequenced in this cohort, and the absence of alpha or paired-chain data limited detectable features. In vitro tests confirmed that a few of the cytomegalovirus-associated TCR beta chains recognize cytomegalovirus antigens. Correlated functional status among segregating V segments might reflect linkage disequilibrium, but an unknown experimental factor could not be ruled out. The earlier analysis of 587 of the donors excluded around 17 rarely observed V segments, including chromosome 9 orphons, because counts were too low. Most TCR sequences were seen in very few donors, while some public TCRs were found in many individuals. The sequencing pipeline was judged likely to have produced a cluster of highly shared sequence variants as a technical artifact. In an earlier analysis of more than 450 of the donors, most TCR beta V segments were observed in productive rearrangements about 87% or about 30% of the time, broadly matching IMGT annotations. Several of the top co-occurrence clusters appeared to be linked to parvovirus B19, influenza, CMV and Epstein-Barr virus, according to a later analysis.

Library prep was done by the immunoSEQ multiplex PCR assay. A mixture of 60 forward primers for TCR Vbeta segments and 13 reverse primers for TCR Jbeta segments was used in the multiplex PCR. The CDR3 region of rearranged TCR beta genes was amplified from genomic DNA by a multiplex PCR assay. Amplified TCR beta libraries were sequenced as 87-base-pair reads on the Illumina HiSeq System. As for the authors' bioinformatics: Across the 500 to 750 repertoires, a later analysis counted about 81 million unique TCR beta chains, approximately 10 million of which were shared by at least two donors. Raw reads were error-corrected and collapsed into unique sequences by a nearest-neighbor algorithm in which closely related sequences were merged to remove PCR and sequencing errors. CDR3 sequences were aligned to IMGT reference sequences to assign V, D and J gene segments. For a sequence to be retained, a match of at least six nucleotides to both a V gene segment and a J gene segment was required. A rearrangement was called productive if the CDR3 had no stop codons and remained in frame with V and J, and every other rearrangement was called non-productive. CDR3 was defined by IMGT convention, running from the second conserved V-encoded cysteine to the conserved J-encoded phenylalanine. In an earlier analysis of around 600 of the donors, sequences lacking an unambiguous match to a single V gene segment were excluded. In an earlier analysis of several hundred of the donors, V segments were called functional above 56.7% productive rearrangements and were called segregating when the between-donor standard deviation exceeded 5%. A statistical classification framework was built to diagnose cytomegalovirus status from the catalog of TCR beta chain sequences. In a later analysis, V and J genes were assigned by comparing TCR nucleotide sequences against IMGT/GENE-DB human TR gene sequences. Using the TCRdist pipeline, a later analysis assigned CDR3 sequences along with most-parsimonious VDJ recombination scenarios. In a later analysis, every TCR beta chain was defined by the combination of its CDR3 amino acid sequence and its V-gene family, and reads without a unique V-gene family were dropped. To address suspected cross-contamination and a sequencing artifact, a later analysis removed 592 highly shared, low-generation-probability nucleotide sequences. In a later analysis, a clonal expansion index was calculated for each public chain from normalized within-repertoire ranks of inferred template counts. In a later analysis, generation probabilities were computed with a VDJ recombination model fitted to out-of-frame rearrangements, and the resulting probabilities were checked against IGoR. A later analysis scored TCR-TCR, TCR-HLA and TCR-CMV co-occurrence with hypergeometric tests, applying a repertoire-size bias correction to TCR pairs. To estimate false discovery rates, a later analysis permuted the HLA or CMV assignments 20 times. In a later analysis, co-occurring TCRs were grouped using DBSCAN, with TCRdist sequence similarity added in when clustering inside HLA-allele-positive subsets. For co-occurrence clustering, repertoires with fewer than 30,000 or more than 120,000 public chains were excluded, along with roughly five repertoires with anomalous nucleotide sharing. Here the immuneACCESS table is served through TCRdb, limited to in-frame sequences with V and J called. Missing clones are a known gap in these copies; in checked studies unresolved V genes cover under half, and the rest lacks a known reason. That table is the source of V, J and clone size, and D and trimming were worked out from the DNA. The sample table holds more than 90,000 clones, of which approximately 85% were seen once. Clones ranked in the top ten supply around 3.6% of the sample.

In total, approximately 610 healthy bone marrow donors made up the cohort. All cohort members were sampled while nominally healthy, although unrecorded immune exposures were likely present. The donor tested CMV seronegative and was one of the 352 seronegative cohort members. Every donor gave a peripheral blood sample, and the peripheral blood mononuclear cells from that sample were used for TCR beta sequencing. The Qiagen DNeasy Blood Extraction Kit was used to extract genomic DNA from the blood cell samples. The TCR comes from a man in his thirties or forties in good health and CMV-seronegative. The sequencing sample was made of PBMCs. The V gene is TRBV2 and the J gene is TRBJ2-3; no D segment can be confidently identified. This receptor has the CDR3 CASRLPLRDTQYF. The DNA is TGTGCCAGCAGACTACCCCTTAGGGATACGCAGTATTTT.